This T cell receptor (beta chain) is from a study of response to subunit inactivated influenza vaccine. A single record per CDR3 protein comes from TCRdb applying MiXCR to the RT-PCR reads. The top ten clones hold less than 15% of a sample with under 500,000 distinct CDR3 sequences, approximately 10% of them seen once. General study findings and limits: That few new T cells are recruited by each seasonal influenza vaccination was the authors' suggestion.

Turning to this clonotype: What it binds is not known.

Trimming cost V 6 bases and J 4 bases, with 9 bases left between them. This CDR3 region has 12 residues. The sequencing here drew on PBMCs from blood, taken roughly 45 days after vaccination. The receptor comes from a man between 45 and 60 years old who received an inactivated influenza vaccine. The chain links TRBV12-3 or TRBV12-4 to TRBJ1-2; no firm D call. In nucleotides, the CDR3 is TGTGCCAGCAGCCCGTATGCCTATGGCTACACCTTC. Translated: CASSPYAYGYTF.